This T cell receptor (beta chain) was captured in a study of early T cells in non-severe SARS-CoV-2 infection. Attachment of unique molecular identifiers was made to individual cDNA molecules. TCRdb processed the 5' RACE reads anew with MiXCR; each CDR3 protein has one entry. The sample lists around 80,000 distinct CDR3 sequences, over 10% occurring once. This clonotype was found many times. V was cut by 0 bases and J by 0 bases, with 12 bases left in between. The CDR3 loop spans 17 amino acids. In germline, CDR1 is MGHRA, CDR2 YSYEKL. Material: whole blood. V is TRBV4-1 and J is TRBJ1-5, with D possibly being TRBD1 (6 bases). This receptor was identified in an adult who was a healthcare worker with PCR-confirmed SARS-CoV-2 infection or an uninfected control (not recorded which). Written as DNA, the CDR3 is TGCGCCAGCAGCCAAGAAGGGGGTGCGGGTAGCAATCAGCCCCAGCATTTT. This gives the protein CASSQEGGAGSNQPQHF.